The 32 T cell receptor beta chains below were found in one sample sequenced in a study of graft-versus-host responses after intestinal transplantation. Data came from immunoSEQ multiplex PCR; TCRdb stores just in-frame clones and leaves some out. The table includes 20,000 to 25,000 clones, 55% to 65% detected once. The sample consisted of alloreactive CD4+ T cells from a mixed lymphocyte reaction culture, taken before intestinal transplant. The subset was: CFSE-low proliferating T cells sorted from approximately 6-day pre-transplant mixed lymphocyte reaction (GvH or HvG direction). Source of these receptors: a human patient who received an intestinal transplant.

This clone appeared a few times. The V gene is TRBV30, the J gene TRBJ1-1, with D tentatively TRBD1 (5 bases). The germline V and J ends were trimmed by 1 base and 1 base, with 7 bases remaining between them. Germline CDR1 and CDR2: GTSNPN and SVGIG (reference sequence). The CDR3 extends over 13 amino acids. CDR3 protein: CAWSGQPNTEAFF. In DNA, the CDR3 is TGTGCCTGGAGTGGACAGCCGAACACTGAAGCTTTCTTT.

The CDR3 here is CASSESGTGLRSEAFF. In nucleotides, the CDR3 is TGTGCCAGCAGTGAGTCCGGGACAGGGTTGCGGTCTGAAGCTTTCTTT. The chain has TRBV6-1 and TRBJ1-1, with TRBD1 identical over 9 bases. Per germline, CDR1 MNHNS and CDR2 SASEGT. This CDR3 is 16 amino acids long. The ends lost 3 bases at V and 6 bases at J; junction bases unmatched: 11.

The chain employs TRBV7-8 and TRBJ2-7; possibly TRBD1 for D (5 bases). CDR1 is SGHVS and CDR2 is FQNEAQ in the germline V gene. V lost 5 bases, J lost 3 bases, and 11 bases lay in between. The CDR3 has 13 amino acids. The chain's CDR3 is CASSTGSGYEQYF. The CDR3 DNA follows: TGTGCCAGCAGCACAGGTAGTGGCTACGAGCAGTACTTC.

The gene calls are TRBV6-1 and TRBJ1-2; possibly TRBD1 for D (5 bases). Trimming removed 6 bases from V and 7 bases from J, with 15 bases in between. Germline-derived CDR1 and CDR2 are MNHNS and SASEGT. This CDR3 has 13 residues. CDR3 DNA: TGTGCCAGCAGGAACGCCGGGACTGTTGGCTACACCTTC. It codes for CASRNAGTVGYTF.

This chain joins TRBV9 and TRBJ1-4; TRBD1 might be the D (6 bases). CDR1 is SGDLS, CDR2 YYNGEE, per germline. There are 13 residues in the CDR3. Trimming stripped 2 bases from V and 5 bases from J, with 7 bases between. As DNA, the CDR3 is TGTGCCAGCAGCGTGAGGGGGAATGAAAAACTGTTTTTT. It codes for CASSVRGNEKLFF.

This chain joins TRBV5-5 and TRBJ1-1, with 8 bases matching TRBD1. V dropped 4 bases and J dropped 3; count of bases not matched to a gene: 14. CDR1 and CDR2 (germline): SGHKS, YYEKEE (reference sequence). The CDR3 spans 17 residues. CDR3 nucleotides: TGTGCCAGCAGCCGCACCTGGACAGGGACAAGGGACACTGAAGCTTTCTTT. Translating gives CASSRTWTGTRDTEAFF. The entire variable domain, with the rest obtained from reference TRBV5-5 and TRBJ1-1, is as follows: DAGVTQSPTHLIKTRGQQVTLRCSPISGHKSVSWYQQVLGQGPQFIFQYYEKEERGRGNFPDRFSARQFPNYSSELNVNALLLGDSALYLCASSRTWTGTRDTEAFFGQGTRLTVV.

This clone was counted only a few times. V and J are TRBV5-8 and TRBJ2-1, with D possibly TRBD1 on 6 matching bases. CDR1 SGHTS and CDR2 YDEGEE come from the germline V gene. The CDR3 length is 15 residues. Trimming took off 0 bases at V and 4 bases at J, with 11 bases between the two ends. This CDR3 reads CASSLEGHTYNEQFF. CDR3 nucleotides: TGTGCCAGCAGCTTGGAGGGACATACATACAATGAGCAGTTCTTC.

CDR3 nucleotide sequence: TGTGCCATCAGTGAGTCGGCGGGCTCTGGGGCCAACGTCCTGACTTTC. Protein: CAISESAGSGANVLTF. The chain is built from TRBV10-3 and TRBJ2-6; D is perhaps TRBD2 (5 bases). The V end lost 0 bases, the J end lost 0 bases, and 6 bases lay between the germline ends. CDR1 ENHRY and CDR2 SYGVKD come from the germline V gene. The CDR3 consists of 16 residues.

The chain couples TRBV19 to TRBJ1-5; D gene uncertain. There are 19 residues in the CDR3. CDR1 is LNHDA, CDR2 SQIVND, per germline (reference sequence). Between the trimmed V and J ends, which lost 7 bases and 2 bases, there was a span of 27 bases. The CDR3 is CASTPREISSYSGNQPQHF. The CDR3 region has the DNA TGTGCCAGTACACCCCGAGAGATCTCCAGTTATAGCGGCAATCAGCCCCAGCATTTT.

This chain connects TRBV19 to TRBJ1-2, with 7 bases identical to TRBD1. Germline CDR1 is LNHDA and CDR2 is SQIVND (reference sequence). Losses at the gene ends were 6 bases for V and 4 bases for J; bases not matched to a gene: 8. The CDR3 is 14 amino acids. CDR3 bases: TGTGCCAGTAGACCTTTGGGACAGTTCTATGGCTACACCTTC. As protein: CASRPLGQFYGYTF.

This chain links TRBV11-3 with TRBJ2-3, with D perhaps matching TRBD2 (5 bases). This CDR3 has 16 amino acids. CDR1 is SGHNT and CDR2 is YENEEA in the germline V gene. Trimming shortened V by 5 bases and J by 0 bases, and 15 bases separated the two germline ends. For the CDR3, the DNA is TGTGCCAGCAGCCTAACAAGCGGAACTAGCACAGATACGCAGTATTTT. The encoded protein is CASSLTSGTSTDTQYF.

This rearrangement joins TRBV12-1 to TRBJ2-1; the table names TRBD1, a call not compared with the DNA. TRBV12-1 is classified as a pseudogene. This CDR3 has 14 residues. CDR3 DNA: TGTGCCAGCAGCTTGGACCGGGACAGCTATGAGCAGTTCTTC. Translated, it gives CASSLDRDSYEQFF.

This clone was found a few times. This chain joins TRBV11-2 and TRBJ2-6; possible D gene TRBD2, 5 bases. V lost 3 bases and J lost 0, with 15 bases in between. Germline V gives CDR1 SGHAT, CDR2 FQNNGV. The CDR3 extends over 18 amino acids. CDR3 sequence (DNA): TGTGCCAGCAGCTTCTACAGTTCTACTAGCTCTGGGGCCAACGTCCTGACTTTC. Its translation is CASSFYSSTSSGANVLTF.

This clone has only a few counts. This chain uses TRBV28 with TRBJ1-2; possible D gene TRBD1, 5 bases. Germline V gene lookup returns CDR1 MDHEN and CDR2 SYDVKM. The ends were cut back, 4 bases at V and 2 bases at J, with 5 bases in the middle. The CDR3 runs to 12 residues. The CDR3 DNA sequence: TGTGCCAGCAGTTACAGGAACTATGGCTACACCTTC. This gives the protein CASSYRNYGYTF.

The CDR3 sequence is CASSLVSGVQQYF. The CDR3 nucleotides are TGTGCCAGCAGCTTAGTTTCGGGGGTTCAGCAGTACTTC. The chain carries TRBV7-9 and TRBJ2-7, with TRBD2 as a possible D gene (6 bases). V lost 1 base, J lost 8 bases, and 12 bases lay in between. The CDR3 totals 13 residues. Germline V lookup: CDR1 SEHNR, CDR2 FQNEAQ (reference sequence). The full variable domain, completed using reference TRBV7-9 and TRBJ2-7, is DTGVSQNPRHKITKRGQNVTFRCDPISEHNRLYWYRQTLGQGPEFLTYFQNEAQLEKSRLLSDRFSAERPKGSFSTLEIQRTEQGDSAMYLCASSLVSGVQQYFGPGTRLTVT.

The chain has TRBV19 and TRBJ1-1; TRBD1 is a possible D gene (5 bases). V lost 7 bases and J 8 bases, leaving 11 bases between the germline ends. This CDR3 is built from 11 residues. Germline V CDR1 and CDR2: LNHDA, SQIVND (reference sequence). CDR3 DNA sequence: TGTGCCAGTACAGGGTATACCGAAGCTTTCTTT. This gives the protein CASTGYTEAFF.

As DNA, the CDR3 is TGTGCCAGCAGTTTTGACAGGGTGGGGCAGCCCCAGCATTTT. This gives the protein CASSFDRVGQPQHF. The chain combines TRBV27 with TRBJ1-5; TRBD1 matches 7 bases. CDR1 and CDR2 (germline): MNHEY, SMNVEV (reference sequence). The junction had 6 bases not matched to a gene; V was cut back by 3 bases and J by 7 bases. This CDR3 has 14 amino acids.

The V call is TRBV15, the J call TRBJ2-1, with no clear D. CDR3 length: 12 amino acids. The germline V gene encodes CDR1 LNHNV and CDR2 YYDKDF (reference sequence). The germline V and J ends were trimmed by 0 bases and 8 bases, with 5 bases remaining between them. Here the CDR3 DNA reads TGTGCCACCAGCAGAGATCGGGATGAGCAGTTCTTC. This encodes CATSRDRDEQFF.

This clone was counted only a few times. This chain links TRBV19 with TRBJ1-5; tentatively, D is TRBD1 (5 bases). Germline CDR1 LNHDA, CDR2 SQIVND (reference sequence). V shed 4 bases and J shed 3 bases, with 16 bases lying between them. This CDR3 has 16 residues. The CDR3 nucleotides are TGTGCCAGTAGTACCGGACACCGCTTAGTCAATCAGCCCCAGCATTTT. This codes for CASSTGHRLVNQPQHF.

This clone was found a few times. The J gene is TRBJ1-5, the V gene TRBV7-9, with D possibly matching TRBD1 (5 bases). The CDR3 runs to 13 residues. The germline V and J ends were trimmed by 8 bases and 7 bases, with 15 bases remaining between them. Germline loops: CDR1 SEHNR, CDR2 FQNEAQ (reference sequence). The DNA of the CDR3 is TGTGCCAGCGCTAAGGGTGGGGGGCAGCCCCAGCATTTT. It is translated as CASAKGGGQPQHF. Full variable domain (outside the CDR3, taken from reference TRBV7-9 and TRBJ1-5): DTGVSQNPRHKITKRGQNVTFRCDPISEHNRLYWYRQTLGQGPEFLTYFQNEAQLEKSRLLSDRFSAERPKGSFSTLEIQRTEQGDSAMYLCASAKGGGQPQHFGDGTRLSIL.

J is TRBJ2-7 and V is TRBV11-2; perhaps TRBD1 as D (6 bases). The CDR3 contains 13 residues. The germline gives CDR1 SGHAT, CDR2 FQNNGV. V shed 4 bases and J shed 7 bases, with 14 bases lying between them. DNA of the CDR3: TGTGCCAGCAGCTGGCAGGGGAAGGGGGAGCAGTACTTC. Encoded protein: CASSWQGKGEQYF.

This clone showed up just a few times. The chain carries TRBV30 and TRBJ2-7; 7 bases agree with TRBD1. In germline, CDR1 is GTSNPN, CDR2 SVGIG (reference sequence). The CDR3 spans 15 residues. After removal of 0 bases from V and 4 bases from J, the junction contained 9 bases not matched to a gene. For the CDR3, the DNA is TGTGCCTGGAGTGTACTAACAGGGGTTGGGTACGAGCAGTACTTC. This codes for CAWSVLTGVGYEQYF.

The CDR3: CASSPNTLGLAGEDTQYF. The CDR3, as DNA: TGTGCCAGCTCACCCAACACACTGGGACTAGCGGGAGAAGATACGCAGTATTTT. The V call is TRBV18, the J call TRBJ2-3; 14 bases match TRBD2. The CDR3 sequence is 18 residues long. Germline V CDR1 and CDR2: KGHSH, LQKENI. With 3 bases clipped from V and 5 bases from J, the junction kept 10 bases outside the gene matches. The full variable domain, completed using reference TRBV18 and TRBJ2-3, is NAGVMQNPRHLVRRRGQEARLRCSPMKGHSHVYWYRQLPEEGLKFMVYLQKENIIDESGMPKERFSAEFPKEGPSILRIQQVVRGDSAAYFCASSPNTLGLAGEDTQYFGPGTRLTVL.

The chain uses TRBV2 and TRBJ1-5, with TRBD1 matching 9 bases. Germline V CDR1 and CDR2: SNHLY, FYNNEI. J was trimmed by 6 bases and V by 6 bases; bases with no gene match: 6. CDR3 length equals 14 residues. Written as DNA, the CDR3 is TGTGCCAGCAGCGCGACAGGGGGTGGTCAGCCCCAGCATTTT. As protein: CASSATGGGQPQHF.

The chain links TRBV27 to TRBJ1-1; D remains unclear. Germline values: CDR1 MNHEY, CDR2 SMNVEV (reference sequence). The CDR3 is 15 amino acids. Trimming cost V 2 bases and J 5 bases, with 15 bases left between them. CDR3 in amino acids: CASSLVAGVGTEAFF. CDR3 coding DNA: TGTGCCAGCAGTTTAGTAGCGGGAGTAGGTACTGAAGCTTTCTTT.

The rearrangement links TRBV6-1 to TRBJ1-1, with 8 bases identical to TRBD1. V lost 6 bases and J lost 1; bases outside the gene matches: 4. The CDR3 has 14 amino acids. Germline CDR1 reads MNHNS; CDR2 reads SASEGT. In DNA form, the CDR3 reads TGTGCCAGCAGGGACAGGGCAACGAACACTGAAGCTTTCTTT. It encodes CASRDRATNTEAFF.

The rearrangement uses TRBV5-1 and TRBJ1-1; D not certain. This CDR3 region has 15 residues. Germline V CDR1 and CDR2: SGHRS, YFSETQ. V lost 0 bases and J 6 bases, leaving 15 bases between the germline ends. The CDR3 is CASSLEGGWRAEAFF. CDR3 nucleotides: TGCGCCAGCAGCTTGGAAGGAGGATGGAGGGCTGAAGCTTTCTTT.

This clone was seen a few times. This chain joins TRBV14 and TRBJ2-5; 8 bases match TRBD1. Trimming cost V 3 bases and J 4 bases; bases outside gene matches: 10. CDR3 length: 16 residues. Germline CDR1 is SGHDN and CDR2 is FVKESK. CDR3 DNA: TGTGCCAGCAGCCAGCTCTCCGGACAGGGCCGAGAGACCCAGTACTTC. The encoded protein is CASSQLSGQGRETQYF.

This chain uses TRBV2 with TRBJ2-2; D is possibly TRBD1 (6 bases). CDR1 is SNHLY, CDR2 FYNNEI, per germline. This CDR3 has 15 amino acids. The V end lost 3 bases, the J end lost 4 bases, and 12 bases lay between the germline ends. The CDR3 bases are TGTGCCAGCAGTGACCAGGGGCTTAGCACCGGGGAGCTGTTTTTT. Its translation: CASSDQGLSTGELFF.

V and J are TRBV6-5 and TRBJ2-2, with TRBD2 as a possible D gene (6 bases). Per the germline V gene, CDR1 is MNHEY and CDR2 is SVGAGI. The CDR3 has 14 residues. Between the trimmed V and J ends, which lost 5 bases and 5 bases, there was a span of 12 bases. CDR3 sequence: CASSEIGGTGELFF. DNA for the CDR3: TGTGCCAGCAGTGAAATTGGAGGGACCGGGGAGCTGTTTTTT.

This clone has only a few counts. The chain carries TRBV6-1 and TRBJ1-6; D remains ambiguous. The ends were cut back, 2 bases at V and 3 bases at J, with 11 bases in the middle. Germline CDR1 and CDR2: MNHNS and SASEGT. The CDR3 extends over 16 amino acids. For the CDR3, the DNA is TGTGCCAGCAGTGAATACGTGGACTACTATAATTCACCCCTCCACTTT. This encodes CASSEYVDYYNSPLHF.

This clone was counted a few times. The chain has TRBV29-1 and TRBJ1-2; TRBD1 matches 7 bases. In germline, CDR1 is SQVTM, CDR2 ANQGSEA. V lost 4 bases and J lost 8; bases outside the gene matches: 13. This CDR3 contains 14 residues. CDR3 sequence: CSVGVSGGPEGYTF. DNA of the CDR3: TGCAGCGTTGGGGTCTCAGGGGGTCCAGAAGGCTACACCTTC.